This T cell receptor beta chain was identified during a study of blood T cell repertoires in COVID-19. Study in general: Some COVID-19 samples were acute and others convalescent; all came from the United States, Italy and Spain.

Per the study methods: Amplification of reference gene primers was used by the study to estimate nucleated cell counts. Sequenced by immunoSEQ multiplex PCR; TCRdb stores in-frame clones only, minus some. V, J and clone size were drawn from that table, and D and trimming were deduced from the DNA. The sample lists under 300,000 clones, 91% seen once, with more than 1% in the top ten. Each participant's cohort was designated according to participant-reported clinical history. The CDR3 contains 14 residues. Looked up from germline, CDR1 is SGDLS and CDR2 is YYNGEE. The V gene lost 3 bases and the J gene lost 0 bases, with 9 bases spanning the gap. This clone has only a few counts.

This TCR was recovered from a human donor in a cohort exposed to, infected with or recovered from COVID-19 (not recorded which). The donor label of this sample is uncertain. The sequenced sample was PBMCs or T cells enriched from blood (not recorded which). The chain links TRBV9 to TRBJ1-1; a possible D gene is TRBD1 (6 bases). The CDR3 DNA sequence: TGTGCCAGCAGCGAGGGGGTAATGAACACTGAAGCTTTCTTT. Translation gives CASSEGVMNTEAFF.